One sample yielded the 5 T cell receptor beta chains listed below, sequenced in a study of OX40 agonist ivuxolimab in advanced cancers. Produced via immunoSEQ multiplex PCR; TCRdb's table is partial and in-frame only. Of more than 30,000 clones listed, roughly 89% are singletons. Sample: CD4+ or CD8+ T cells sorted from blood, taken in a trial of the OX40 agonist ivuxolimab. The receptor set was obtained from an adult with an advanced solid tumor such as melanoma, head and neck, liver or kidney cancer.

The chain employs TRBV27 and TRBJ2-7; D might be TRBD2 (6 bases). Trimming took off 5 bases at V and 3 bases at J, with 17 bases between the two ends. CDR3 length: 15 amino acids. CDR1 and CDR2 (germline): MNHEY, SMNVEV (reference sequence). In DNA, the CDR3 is TGTGCCAGCAGTCTCACCCTAGCGCCCCTCTACGAGCAGTACTTC. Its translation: CASSLTLAPLYEQYF.

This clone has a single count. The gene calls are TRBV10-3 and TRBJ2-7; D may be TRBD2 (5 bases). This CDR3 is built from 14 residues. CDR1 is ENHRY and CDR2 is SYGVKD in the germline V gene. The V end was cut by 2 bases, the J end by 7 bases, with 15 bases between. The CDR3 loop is CAISEAPTPGEQYF. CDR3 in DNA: TGTGCCATCAGTGAGGCCCCAACCCCGGGAGAGCAGTACTTC.

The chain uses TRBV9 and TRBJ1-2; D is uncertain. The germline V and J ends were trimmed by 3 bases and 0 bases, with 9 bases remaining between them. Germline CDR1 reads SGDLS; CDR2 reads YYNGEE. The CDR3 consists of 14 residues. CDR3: CASSGQASNYGYTF. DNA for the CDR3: TGTGCCAGCAGCGGGCAGGCATCTAACTATGGCTACACCTTC.

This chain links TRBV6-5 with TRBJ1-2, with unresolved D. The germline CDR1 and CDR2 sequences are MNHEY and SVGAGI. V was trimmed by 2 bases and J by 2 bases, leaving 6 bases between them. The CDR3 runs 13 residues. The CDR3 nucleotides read TGTGCCAGCAGTTACGAACAGAACTATGGCTACACCTTC. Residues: CASSYEQNYGYTF.

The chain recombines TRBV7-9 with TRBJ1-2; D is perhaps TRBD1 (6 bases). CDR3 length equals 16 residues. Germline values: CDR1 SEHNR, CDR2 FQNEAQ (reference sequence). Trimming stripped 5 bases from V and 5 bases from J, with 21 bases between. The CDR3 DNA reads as TGTGCCAGCAGCCCCCTCCCAGGGGCGCCGGGTTATGGCTACACCTTC. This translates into CASSPLPGAPGYGYTF.